The next 18 T cell receptor beta chains were all read from a single sample in a study of CD8+CD57+ T cells in acquired aplastic anemia. Both TCR beta VDJ combination and CDR3 sequence profiling were carried out. Genomic DNA was the template for this profiling. TCRdb re-called the reads with MiXCR, one entry per CDR3 protein. The repertoire holds hundreds of thousands of distinct CDR3 sequences, around 32% seen once, with about 0.8% in the top ten. Patients who underwent sequencing had shown CD8+CD57+ cell expansion by flow cytometry. Sequences were obtained from sorted CD4+, CD8+, or CD8+CD57+ T cells (not recorded which) from PBMCs. The receptors stem from a human donor with aplastic anemia.

This clonotype appeared a few times. J is TRBJ2-7 and V is TRBV4-2, with TRBD2 identical over 8 bases. This CDR3 is 16 amino acids long. J was trimmed by 3 bases and V by 0 bases; bases with no gene match: 7. CDR1 and CDR2 from the germline V gene are LGHNA and YNFKEQ. The CDR3 bases are TGTGCCAGCAGCCAAGACGCCTCGGGGGGGAACTACGAGCAGTACTTC. The encoded protein is CASSQDASGGNYEQYF.

CDR3 loop: CASSESPGAREETQYF. CDR3 in DNA: TGTGCCAGCAGTGAATCCCCGGGGGCCAGGGAAGAGACCCAGTACTTC. The gene calls are TRBV25-1 and TRBJ2-5; D possibly uses TRBD1 or TRBD2 (6 bases each). CDR1 is MGHDK and CDR2 is SYGVNS in the germline V gene. The length of the CDR3 is 16 residues. V was cut by 1 base and J by 3 bases, with 15 bases left in between. Drawing the rest from reference TRBV25-1 and TRBJ2-5, the complete variable domain is EADIYQTPRYLVIGTGKKITLECSQTMGHDKMYWYQQDPGMELHLIHYSYGVNSTEKGDLSSESTVSRIRTEHFPLTLESARPSHTSQYLCASSESPGAREETQYFGPGTRLLVL.

V gene TRBV19 combines with J gene TRBJ1-6, with TRBD1 matching over 8 bases. Germline V gene sequence: CDR1 LNHDA, CDR2 SQIVND (reference sequence). Losses at the gene ends were 4 bases for V and 8 bases for J; bases not matched to a gene: 4. This CDR3 is 14 amino acids long. The DNA of the CDR3 is TGTGCCAGTAGTACAGGGGGCATAGATTCACCCCTCCACTTT. This codes for CASSTGGIDSPLHF.

In its sample, this clonotype was seen many times. V and J are TRBV20-1 and TRBJ1-6; TRBD1 matches at 8 bases. J lost 5 bases, V lost 2 bases, and 5 bases had no gene match. CDR3 length: 15 residues. Germline loops: CDR1 DFQATT, CDR2 SNEGSKA (reference sequence). The DNA of the CDR3 is TGCAGTGCTAGAAGAAGGACAGGGAATAATTCACCCCTCCACTTT. It codes for CSARRRTGNNSPLHF.

This clonotype was observed many times. The gene calls are TRBV19 and TRBJ2-1; TRBD1 matches at 9 bases. V trimming: 3 bases; J trimming: 6 bases; junction bases outside the gene matches: 9. Germline V gives CDR1 LNHDA, CDR2 SQIVND (reference sequence). The CDR3 is 16 amino acids. CDR3 region: CASSIVGQGSSNEQFF. In nucleotides, the CDR3 is TGTGCCAGTAGTATTGTCGGACAGGGGAGCAGCAATGAGCAGTTCTTC.

CDR3 sequence (DNA): TGTGCCAGCAGTGGTCCGGCGGGCTCAGATACGCAGTATTTT. Translation gives CASSGPAGSDTQYF. The chain has TRBV25-1 and TRBJ2-3; D is possibly TRBD2 (5 bases). V was cut by 4 bases and J by 4 bases, with 12 bases left in between. Germline V lookup: CDR1 MGHDK, CDR2 SYGVNS. This CDR3 region has 14 residues.

Worth noting for this clonotype: A read error is possible here, since a much larger clone lies one base away. The chain uses TRBV7-3 and TRBJ1-2; D is uncertain. The CDR3 sequence is 15 residues long. Trimming removed 1 base from V and 0 bases from J, with 9 bases in between. Germline lookup yields CDR1 SGHTA and CDR2 FQGTGA. DNA of the CDR3: TGTGCCAGCAGCTTAAGCAGGAGTCCTAACTATGGCTACACCTTC. The encoded protein is CASSLSRSPNYGYTF.

The rearrangement uses TRBV5-4 and TRBJ2-1; possibly TRBD2 for D (6 bases). The V end was cut by 2 bases, the J end by 9 bases, with 18 bases between. The length of the CDR3 is 15 residues. In germline, CDR1 is SGHNT, CDR2 YYREEE (reference sequence). The CDR3 DNA sequence: TGTGCCAGCAGCTTACTTCCCGGGACTCGGATTGAGCAGTTCTTC. This codes for CASSLLPGTRIEQFF.

About this clonotype itself: The CDR3 does not end in the conserved phenylalanine or tryptophan, so this is likely a read error. The CDR3 loop reads CASSEVPHNEQFS. CDR3 in DNA: TGTGCCAGCAGTGAGGTCCCCCACAATGAGCAGTTCTCC. V gene TRBV25-1 combines with J gene TRBJ2-1; no clear D gene. This CDR3 is built from 13 residues. Germline V lookup: CDR1 MGHDK, CDR2 SYGVNS. The ends were cut back, 3 bases at V and 5 bases at J, with 8 bases in the middle.

In this sample, this clonotype turned up a few times. V gene TRBV2 combines with J gene TRBJ2-2, with D unresolved. The CDR3 is made up of 12 amino acids. Trimming pared 8 bases from V and 6 bases from J, leaving 10 bases between. Germline V gene sequence: CDR1 SNHLY, CDR2 FYNNEI. CDR3 sequence: CASQTPPGELFF. For the CDR3, the DNA is TGTGCCAGCCAGACACCTCCCGGGGAGCTGTTTTTT.

This chain links TRBV5-1 with TRBJ2-1, with 14 bases fitting TRBD2. Germline V gene data show CDR1 as SGHRS and CDR2 as YFSETQ. With V trimmed by 3 bases and J by 12 bases, 8 bases remained unmatched. This CDR3 is built from 15 residues. The CDR3 DNA sequence: TGCGCCAGCAGCTACACGGGACTAGCGGGGGATGGGCAGTTCTTC. This translates into CASSYTGLAGDGQFF.

Worth noting for this clonotype: This may stem from a read error, because a much larger clone lies one nucleotide away. The chain combines TRBV2 with TRBJ2-7; the match to TRBD2 covers 7 bases. The CDR3 covers 16 residues. J was trimmed by 0 bases and V by 8 bases; bases with no gene match: 13. Germline CDR1 reads SNHLY; CDR2 reads FYNNEI. The CDR3 coding sequence is TGTGCCAGCCGCCGGGCGTCTAGCGGAAACTCCTACGAGCAGTACTTC. Translation gives CASRRASSGNSYEQYF.

This chain links TRBV2 with TRBJ1-1, with D possibly matching TRBD1 (5 bases). The CDR3 is 14 amino acids. Germline CDR1 reads SNHLY; CDR2 reads FYNNEI. The V end lost 6 bases, the J end lost 1 base, and 12 bases lay between the germline ends. The CDR3 region has the DNA TGTGCCAGCAGCCAGACGGGGCAGAACACTGAAGCTTTCTTT. Amino acids: CASSQTGQNTEAFF.

This clonotype was seen more than once but under ten times. DNA for the CDR3: TGTGCCAGCAGTTTCTGGCAACAAGAGACCCAGTACTTC. This translates into CASSFWQQETQYF. The chain employs TRBV12-3 or TRBV12-4 and TRBJ2-5; D not certain. CDR3 length: 13 amino acids. Trimming shortened V by 3 bases and J by 2 bases, and 7 bases separated the two germline ends.

V gene TRBV11-1 combines with J gene TRBJ2-1; D is tentatively TRBD1 or TRBD2 (5 bases each). Germline values: CDR1 SGHAT, CDR2 FQDESV (reference sequence). CDR3 length: 14 residues. V lost 6 bases and J lost 4, with 13 bases in between. The CDR3 reads CASRVRDGYNEQFF. CDR3 coding DNA: TGTGCCAGCAGGGTCCGGGACGGATACAATGAGCAGTTCTTC.

In its sample, this clonotype was seen a few times. One end of the junction is discordant with germline, which a read error may explain. The chain has TRBV2 and TRBJ2-1; the match to TRBD2 covers 12 bases. The germline CDR1 and CDR2 sequences are SNHLY and FYNNEI. CDR3 length: 17 amino acids. The CDR3 sequence is CASSQVPSGGAKNEQFF. The CDR3 coding sequence is TGCGCCAGCAGCCAAGTCCCTAGCGGGGGGGCCAAGAATGAGCAGTTCTTC.

CDR3 protein: CASSQRGTGYTF. As DNA, the CDR3 is TGTGCCAGCAGCCAAAGGGGGACTGGCTACACCTTC. The genes are TRBV7-2 and TRBJ1-2, with TRBD1 as a possible D gene (6 bases). Trimming removed 5 bases at V and 7 bases at J, with 11 bases between. Germline CDR1 and CDR2: SGHTA and FQGNSA. The CDR3 contains 12 residues.

This clonotype was detected a few times. The chain carries TRBV30 and TRBJ2-1, with 12 bases identical to TRBD2. The CDR3 loop spans 15 amino acids. CDR1 and CDR2 from the germline V gene are GTSNPN and SVGIG (reference sequence). V shed 5 bases and J 1 base; nucleotides not matched to a gene: 3. CDR3 nucleotide sequence: TGTGCCTGGGACGGACTAGCGGGATCCTACAATGAGCAGTTCTTC. Translation gives CAWDGLAGSYNEQFF.